The clone carrying this T cell receptor (beta chain) was seen a single time. This record belongs to a study of blood T cell repertoires in COVID-19. The V gene's germline CDR1 is MNHNY and CDR2 SVGAGI (reference sequence). The CDR3 sequence is 15 residues long. V was pared by 7 bases and J by 0 bases, with 13 bases between. Original analysis: Cell counts per sample came from amplifying reference gene primers. Assay used: immunoSEQ multiplex PCR; TCRdb lists only in-frame clones, some missing. D and trimming come from the DNA, and the V and J calls and clone size come from that table. The table shows about 150,000 clones, with about 85% occurring only once.

The clonotype was recovered from a woman between 70 and 85 years old with acute or convalescent COVID-19. Sequencing input: peripheral blood. The chain links TRBV6-6 to TRBJ1-5, with TRBD1 as a possible D gene (5 bases). The CDR3 region has the DNA TGTGCCAGCACCCAGGGAGGCGTTAGCAATCAGCCCCAGCATTTT. Translated: CASTQGGVSNQPQHF.